This T cell receptor (beta chain) was identified during a study of cytomegalovirus exposure and HLA in healthy donors. General study results and limits: Per published accounts, TCR beta sequences correctly predicted the HLA-A and HLA-B alleles of most subjects. In a later analysis, HLA-associated beta chains showed higher expansion and lower generation probabilities than comparable chains. Reportedly, fewer N-insertions than the roughly 700-donor mean appeared in an Asian-associated ancestry cluster in a later analysis.

With regard to this clone: Its target is unknown.

The CDR3 is made up of 15 amino acids. Trimming took 3 bases from V and 4 from J; bases not matched to a gene: 9. The germline V gene encodes CDR1 SGHAT and CDR2 FQNNGV. Primers: 60 Vbeta forward and 13 Jbeta reverse. Repertoires were generated with immunoSEQ multiplex PCR, while TCRdb's copy carries only in-frame clones and drops some. Seen here are some 100,000 clones, roughly 75% observed once, and the top ten hold less than 5%. The sample consisted of PBMCs. The receptor was derived from a woman younger than 30 in good health and CMV-seropositive. V and J are TRBV11-2 and TRBJ2-7, with 7 bases lining up with TRBD2. The CDR3 DNA is TGTGCCAGCAGCTTCGTGAGCGGGAATCGGTACGAGCAGTACTTC. It yields the protein CASSFVSGNRYEQYF.